This is a list of T cell receptor beta chains from one sample in a study of cytomegalovirus exposure and HLA in healthy donors. Method: immunoSEQ multiplex PCR; TCRdb's copy keeps in-frame clones and lacks some. Among 150,000 to 160,000 clones listed, 65% to 85% were seen once. Material for sequencing was PBMCs. The receptors stem from a man aged 18 to 30 in good health and CMV-seronegative. Both conserved end residues are part of each CDR3. The D gene is left open where the match is weak. Only part of the rows carry a size: once, few, many, or a class if the clone is expanded.

TRBV19,-,TRBJ1-2,TRBD1,TGTGCCAGTACCCCAGGATCTACAGGGGATCTAGGCTACACCTTC,CASTPGSTGDLGYTF
TRBV27,-,TRBJ1-1,-,TGTGCCAGTTTCACCGGGGCCGGGGGAGGGCTGAACACTGAAGCTTTCTTT,CASFTGAGGGLNTEAFF
TRBV2,-,TRBJ1-1,-,TGTGCCAGCAGTGAAGCGGGGGGGATGAACACTGAAGCTTTCTTT,CASSEAGGMNTEAFF
TRBV14,-,TRBJ2-5,TRBD1,TGTGCCAGCAGCCAGGGGCTCTTGGCAGGGGGCTTGAAGACCCAGTACTTC,CASSQGLLAGGLKTQYF
TRBV2,-,TRBJ2-3,TRBD2,TGTGCCAGCAGTGTGTGCGCTAGCGGGGGGGCGGTGTACGCAGATACGCAGTATTTT,CASSVCASGGAVYADTQYF
TRBV28,-,TRBJ2-4,TRBD1,TGTGCCAGCAGTCTACCCACCAGGGGGCCAGGAAACATTCAGTACTTC,CASSLPTRGPGNIQYF
TRBV6-6,-,TRBJ2-1,-,TGTGCCAGCAGCCCCTCGGGGGTTTTGGGCAATGAGCAGTTCTTC,CASSPSGVLGNEQFF
TRBV6-1,-,TRBJ1-2,-,TGTGCCAGCAGTGAAGCTTCGGGGGGGTCTAACTATGGCTACACCTTC,CASSEASGGSNYGYTF
TRBV4-2,-,TRBJ2-7,TRBD2,TGTGCCAGCAGCGAAGGGCCAGCGGGGGGACACCCCTACGAGCAGTACTTC,CASSEGPAGGHPYEQYF
TRBV30,-,TRBJ2-3,TRBD2,TGTGCCTGGAGTTTACTAGCGGGGGGCTCAGATACGCAGTATTTT,CAWSLLAGGSDTQYF
TRBV5-6,few,TRBJ2-5,-,TGTGCCAGCAGCCGTAACCAGGGAAGAGAGACCCAGTACTTC,CASSRNQGRETQYF
TRBV5-5,-,TRBJ1-4,TRBD1,TGTGCCAGCAGCCCAGGGGGTCGAAAACTGTTTTTT,CASSPGGRKLFF
TRBV28,-,TRBJ1-2,TRBD1,TGTGCCAGCAGTACGTTCCGGACAGGGGACTATGGCTACACCTTC,CASSTFRTGDYGYTF
TRBV9,-,TRBJ2-5,TRBD1,TGTGCCAGCAGTGCTACAGGGGGGAAGGGGACCCAGTACTTC,CASSATGGKGTQYF
TRBV29-1,-,TRBJ1-1,-,TGCAGCGTCACCCCGGGGGGTACTGAAGCTTTCTTT,CSVTPGGTEAFF
TRBV11-2,-,TRBJ1-2,-,TGTGCCAGCAGCCCGAGAGATTACAGGGCCGACTATGGCTACACCTTC,CASSPRDYRADYGYTF
TRBV9,-,TRBJ1-4,TRBD1,TGTGCCAGCAGCGTCTCCACCGGGACAGGGAATGAAAAACTGTTTTTT,CASSVSTGTGNEKLFF
TRBV2,few,TRBJ1-3,TRBD1,TGTGCCAGCAGTCTACAGGGGCAGACTGGAAACACCATATATTTT,CASSLQGQTGNTIYF
TRBV5-6,-,TRBJ1-2,-,TGTGCCAGCAGCTTGGATCGAGGCGCGAGTGGCTACACCTTC,CASSLDRGASGYTF
TRBV7-6,few,TRBJ2-1,TRBD1,TGTGCCAGCAGCCAAAGACAGGGGGCGCGGGACAATGAGCAGTTCTTC,CASSQRQGARDNEQFF
TRBV28,-,TRBJ2-1,-,TGTGCCAGCAGCCCGGGGACACCCTCTGGACAGTTCTTC,CASSPGTPSGQFF
TRBV25-1,-,TRBJ1-1,-,TGTGCCAGCAGTGAATCGTATTGGACAGAAGCTTTCTTT,CASSESYWTEAFF
TRBV28,few,TRBJ1-4,-,TGTGCCAGCAGTTTATGGGGATTGGGGGGGGGCGGTCGAGATGAAAAACTGTTTTTT,CASSLWGLGGGGRDEKLFF
TRBV4-3,-,TRBJ2-5,-,TGCGCCAGCAGCCAAGATTTAACAGGGCCCGCCTGGACCCAGTACTTC,CASSQDLTGPAWTQYF
TRBV6-1,-,TRBJ1-1,-,TGTGCCAGCAGTGAAGGGGGGGGGCTCTCAGCTTTCTTT,CASSEGGGLSAFF
TRBV6-5,-,TRBJ1-5,-,TGTGCCAGCAGTTTCGGAAGGGGCCTTAGCAATCAGCCCCAGCATTTT,CASSFGRGLSNQPQHF
TRBV19,-,TRBJ1-1,-,TGTGCCAGTAGTACGCGGGAGAACACTGAAGCTTTCTTT,CASSTRENTEAFF
TRBV6-6,-,TRBJ2-5,-,TGTGCCAGCATGGCGGATAGAAAAGAGACCCAGTACTTC,CASMADRKETQYF
TRBV11-2,few,TRBJ1-1,-,TGTGCCAGCAGCCCCGTGAACACTGAAGCTTTCTTT,CASSPVNTEAFF